The rows below give T cell receptor beta chains drawn from one sample of a study of spatial heterogeneity in lung cancer. TCRdb independently ran MiXCR on the 5' RACE reads; one entry per CDR3 protein. The sample consists of about 61,000 distinct CDR3 sequences, roughly 5.9% of them appearing once. Sequencing used PBMCs, obtained at surgery. These receptors were collected from a female donor with early-stage non-small cell lung cancer. Both conserved end residues are part of each CDR3. The D gene is left open where the match is weak.

v_gene,len,j_gene,d_gene,CDR3aa
TRBV20-1,13,TRBJ1-5,TRBD1,CSAVDRGHQPQHF
TRBV13,13,TRBJ2-7,NA,CASSRGGIYEQYF
TRBV14,13,TRBJ1-1,TRBD1,CASSRGQGTEAFF
TRBV6-2/TRBV6-3,13,TRBJ1-5,NA,CASSYKGGQPQHF
TRBV2,13,TRBJ1-2,NA,CASRQPPAHGYTF
TRBV7-9,14,TRBJ1-2,NA,CASSPSGGRQGYTF
TRBV5-1,15,TRBJ2-1,NA,CASEFEGLHTNEQFF
TRBV12-3/TRBV12-4,17,TRBJ1-1,TRBD1,CASSLETGGSLNTEAFF
TRBV28,14,TRBJ1-4,TRBD1,CASSSGQINEKLFF
TRBV2,15,TRBJ2-1,NA,CASSDRGTPYNEQFF
TRBV28,12,TRBJ1-1,NA,CASSLGRDEAFF
TRBV10-3,16,TRBJ1-4,TRBD1,CAISESKGQGYEKLFF
TRBV6-5,16,TRBJ2-5,TRBD2,CASSYSRTSGKETQYF
TRBV7-2,15,TRBJ2-3,NA,CASSLRGTGTDTQYF
TRBV6-1,16,TRBJ2-3,TRBD2,CASSEGLAGGSDTQYF
TRBV7-3,12,TRBJ2-3,NA,CASSYSSHTQYF
TRBV5-6,18,TRBJ2-7,TRBD2,CASSSTPGTSGRANEQYF
TRBV27,15,TRBJ2-3,TRBD1,CASSYRGRSTDTQYF
TRBV27,15,TRBJ1-4,TRBD1,CASSSQGTGEEKLFF
TRBV7-3,14,TRBJ2-3,TRBD1,CASSWDRSTDTQYF
TRBV5-4,14,TRBJ2-7,TRBD2,CASSLGLADYEQYF
TRBV7-2,16,TRBJ2-4,TRBD1,CASSGQGVLAKNIQYF
TRBV27,13,TRBJ1-1,NA,CASSPIWGAGTFF
TRBV20-1,10,TRBJ2-5,NA,CSALEETQYF
TRBV20-1,14,TRBJ2-1,NA,CSARGGLAMNEQFF
TRBV20-1,15,TRBJ2-2,NA,CSARDDSRDTGELFF
TRBV7-9,14,TRBJ2-1,TRBD1,CASSLPDRGNEQFF
TRBV20-1,10,TRBJ2-1,NA,CSARRQLQFF
TRBV29-1,16,TRBJ2-5,TRBD1,CSVEDRTRQGKETQYF
TRBV12-3/TRBV12-4,14,TRBJ1-1,TRBD1,CASSPRDRSTEAFF
TRBV12-3/TRBV12-4,14,TRBJ1-2,NA,CASSSLGGRLGYTF
TRBV7-3,15,TRBJ2-1,TRBD2,CASSLELAGGYEQFF
TRBV4-2,23,TRBJ2-1,TRBD2,CASSPYTPSGLAGAGGSYNEQFF
TRBV19,12,TRBJ2-3,NA,CASTGVTDTQYF
TRBV11-2,15,TRBJ1-5,NA,CASSSGRGGNQPQHF
TRBV20-1,13,TRBJ1-1,NA,CSAYAGRAIGAFF
TRBV4-2,15,TRBJ1-1,NA,CASSQAEGANTEAFF
TRBV5-1,15,TRBJ1-3,NA,CASSLDTGTGNTIYF
TRBV4-1,15,TRBJ1-1,NA,CASSQDSRGYTEAFF
TRBV5-1,13,TRBJ1-2,NA,CASSLTSNYGYTF
TRBV5-1,16,TRBJ2-3,TRBD1,CASSLHPDRVADTQYF
TRBV7-8,15,TRBJ2-1,TRBD2,CASSLEGGGYNEQFF
TRBV18,16,TRBJ1-1,NA,CASSAPLTTMNTEAFF
TRBV28,16,TRBJ2-7,NA,CASRSYRGSSSYEQYF
TRBV7-7,15,TRBJ2-5,TRBD1,CASSLGTGESETQYF
TRBV5-1,14,TRBJ1-1,NA,CASSTYTGDTEAFF
TRBV29-1,19,TRBJ2-7,TRBD2,CSVEDLKGSGRALGYEQYF
TRBV10-3,13,TRBJ1-1,NA,CAISRDGDTEAFF
TRBV18,15,TRBJ2-5,TRBD1,CASSLRDRGSETQYF
TRBV12-3/TRBV12-4,15,TRBJ1-5,TRBD1,CASRLPGQGYQPQHF